The 32 T cell receptor beta chains below come from one sample, sequenced in a study of CD8+CD57+ T cells in acquired aplastic anemia. Genomic DNA acted as the template from which TCR beta VDJ combination and CDR3 sequence profiling were carried out. TCRdb itself ran the reads through MiXCR, one entry per CDR3 protein. The profile shows some 48,000 distinct CDR3 sequences, 70% to 80% of them singletons. The sequencing sample was made of sorted CD4+, CD8+, or CD8+CD57+ T cells (not recorded which) from PBMCs. Source of these receptors: a human donor in good health, serving as a control.

The genes are TRBV9 and TRBJ1-1; tentatively, D is TRBD1 (6 bases). The germline V and J ends were trimmed by 0 bases and 1 base, with 25 bases remaining between them. The CDR3 spans 20 residues. CDR1 is SGDLS, CDR2 YYNGEE, per germline. In DNA form, the CDR3 reads TGTGCCAGCAGCGTAGCTGGGGGCCGGGTGGGCGGCGAGCAGAACACTGAAGCTTTCTTT. This translates into CASSVAGGRVGGEQNTEAFF.

The sample holds a few counts of this clonotype. The J gene is TRBJ2-3, the V gene TRBV29-1; D possibly corresponds to TRBD2 (6 bases). V was trimmed by 4 bases and J by 2 bases, leaving 13 bases between them. Germline V lookup: CDR1 SQVTM, CDR2 ANQGSEA. The length of the CDR3 is 14 residues. The CDR3 sequence is CSVVQEGITDTQYF. Here the CDR3 DNA reads TGCAGCGTTGTGCAGGAGGGGATCACAGATACGCAGTATTTT.

This chain's CDR3 is CSVFGDYEQYF. The CDR3 bases are TGCAGCGTTTTCGGGGACTACGAGCAGTACTTC. The chain combines TRBV29-1 with TRBJ2-7; D is perhaps TRBD2 (5 bases). The V end lost 5 bases, the J end lost 3 bases, and 8 bases lay between the germline ends. Germline lookup yields CDR1 SQVTM and CDR2 ANQGSEA. CDR3 length: 11 amino acids.

This clonotype was counted once. V usage is TRBV20-1 and J usage is TRBJ2-3; 8 bases agree with TRBD1. With 5 bases clipped from V and 2 bases from J, the junction kept 9 bases outside the gene matches. This CDR3 has 15 amino acids. CDR1 is DFQATT and CDR2 is SNEGSKA in the germline V gene (reference sequence). The CDR3 bases are TGCAGTGCTGACAGGGACAGGTCGTTCACAGATACGCAGTATTTT. Translation: CSADRDRSFTDTQYF.

This clonotype appeared a few times. This chain uses TRBV15 with TRBJ2-7, with D uncertain. Per germline, CDR1 LNHNV and CDR2 YYDKDF (reference sequence). V was pared by 4 bases and J by 3 bases, with 4 bases between. The CDR3 covers 11 residues. CDR3 DNA: TGTGCCACCAGCACCTACTACGAGCAGTACTTC. It specifies CATSTYYEQYF.

This chain links TRBV10-2 with TRBJ2-5; D gene unclear. Trimming removed 4 bases from V and 1 base from J, with 10 bases in between. This CDR3 has 14 residues. CDR1 and CDR2 from the germline V gene are WSHSY and SAAADI. The CDR3, as DNA: TGCGCCAGCAGTGTTGGGGTCAGCCAAGAGACCCAGTACTTC. This gives the protein CASSVGVSQETQYF.

The chain links TRBV6-1 to TRBJ2-5, with D tentatively TRBD1 or TRBD2 (5 bases each). The DNA end is more similar to TRBJ2-7, so the J call may be wrong. The CDR3 loop spans 13 amino acids. Germline CDR1 reads MNHNS; CDR2 reads SASEGT. This CDR3 is CASRRDGIYEQYF. CDR3 in DNA: TGTGCCAGCAGAAGGGACGGAATCTACGAGCAGTACTTC.

The rearrangement joins TRBV10-3 to TRBJ1-2; no firm D call. V lost 3 bases and J 4 bases, leaving 9 bases between the germline ends. This CDR3 has 13 residues. CDR1 is ENHRY and CDR2 is SYGVKD in the germline V gene. CDR3: CAISDGQTYGYTF. CDR3 DNA: TGTGCCATCAGTGATGGTCAGACCTATGGCTACACCTTC.

The V gene is TRBV24-1, the J gene TRBJ2-1; D is unclear. The CDR3 covers 11 residues. V lost 7 bases to trimming and J lost 9 bases, with 9 bases between them. The germline V gene has CDR1 KGHDR and CDR2 SFDVKD. The CDR3 loop reads CATRSDGEQFF. Here the CDR3 DNA reads TGTGCCACCAGGAGCGATGGTGAGCAGTTCTTC.

The V gene is TRBV20-1, the J gene TRBJ1-2; no reliable D call. V was trimmed by 7 bases and J by 1 base, leaving 7 bases between them. The germline gives CDR1 DFQATT, CDR2 SNEGSKA (reference sequence). The CDR3 has 11 residues. In nucleotides, the CDR3 is TGCAGTGGAGGCGGTAACTATGGCTACACCTTC. Translated: CSGGGNYGYTF.

Note on this clonotype: Mismatch with germline at one junction end may stem from a read error. V gene TRBV10-3 combines with J gene TRBJ2-7, with 9 bases aligning to TRBD2. There are 16 residues in the CDR3. The germline gives CDR1 ENHRY, CDR2 SYGVKD. Here the CDR3 reads CATSDTGLAGPYEQYF. CDR3 coding DNA: TGTGCCACCAGTGACACAGGGCTAGCGGGACCTTACGAGCAGTACTTC.

The chain recombines TRBV7-9 with TRBJ1-3; 7 bases are shared with TRBD1. CDR3 size: 14 residues. The germline CDR1 and CDR2 sequences are SEHNR and FQNEAQ (reference sequence). Losses at the gene ends were 5 bases for V and 4 bases for J; bases not matched to a gene: 5. The CDR3 region has the DNA TGTGCCAGCAGCAAGGGGGCGGAGGGAAACACCATATATTTT. Translating it yields CASSKGAEGNTIYF.

The J gene is TRBJ1-5, the V gene TRBV15; TRBD1 aligns across 7 bases. The CDR3 is 16 amino acids. CDR1 is LNHNV, CDR2 YYDKDF, per germline (reference sequence). Germline trimming cut 2 bases from V and 4 bases from J; bases unmatched to any gene: 8. CDR3 sequence reads: CATSRTGQANNQPQHF. CDR3 bases: TGTGCCACCAGCAGAACCGGACAGGCGAATAATCAGCCCCAGCATTTT.

This clonotype was found many times. The chain is built from TRBV5-4 and TRBJ2-3; the D is unclear. The V end lost 4 bases, the J end lost 0 bases, and 9 bases lay between the germline ends. The CDR3 has 14 residues. Germline V gene lookup returns CDR1 SGHNT and CDR2 YYREEE (reference sequence). In DNA form, the CDR3 reads TGTGCCAGCAGCGAAGGGTGGAGCACAGATACGCAGTATTTT. Its translation: CASSEGWSTDTQYF.

This clonotype was recorded once. The chain is built from TRBV20-1 and TRBJ2-5, with a possible D match to TRBD2 (6 bases). This CDR3 contains 14 residues. Per germline, CDR1 DFQATT and CDR2 SNEGSKA (reference sequence). V shed 0 bases and J shed 2 bases, with 10 bases lying between them. CDR3 DNA sequence: TGCAGTGCTAGAGATAATGGACTACAAGAGACCCAGTACTTC. Residues: CSARDNGLQETQYF.

The genes are TRBV25-1 and TRBJ2-3; TRBD2 matches at 7 bases. The J segment lost 6 bases and the V segment lost 4 bases, leaving 10 bases of the junction unmatched. Germline V lookup: CDR1 MGHDK, CDR2 SYGVNS. The CDR3 contains 15 residues. In nucleotides, the CDR3 is TGTGCCAGCAGTGCCCTTGGGGAGGGCCTCGATACGCAGTATTTT. The encoded protein is CASSALGEGLDTQYF.

The chain employs TRBV7-3 and TRBJ2-7, with 7 bases matching TRBD2. The CDR3 contains 19 residues. After removal of 1 base from V and 3 bases from J, the junction contained 18 bases not matched to a gene. From germline, CDR1 is SGHTA and CDR2 FQGTGA. The CDR3 DNA follows: TGTGCCAGCAGCTTAAACCCCGCCATAGAGGCGGGGGAGAGCTACGAGCAGTACTTC. Amino acids: CASSLNPAIEAGESYEQYF.

The gene calls are TRBV7-2 and TRBJ1-6; no clear D gene. With 5 bases removed from V and 7 bases from J, the gap between germline ends came to 6 bases. The CDR3 runs 12 residues. From germline, CDR1 is SGHTA and CDR2 FQGNSA. For the CDR3, the DNA is TGTGCCAGCAGCGTTCCCAATTCACCCCTCCACTTT. It encodes CASSVPNSPLHF.

This chain links TRBV5-1 with TRBJ1-6; 10 bases line up with TRBD1. Germline V gene lookup returns CDR1 SGHRS and CDR2 YFSETQ. V shed 0 bases, J shed 8 bases, and the junction held 8 bases outside the gene matches. CDR3 length: 17 amino acids. CDR3 coding DNA: TGCGCCAGCAGCTTGGTCTGGGACAGGGGTAAGGATTCACCCCTCCACTTT. Its protein product is CASSLVWDRGKDSPLHF.

This chain connects TRBV7-6 to TRBJ2-2; 9 positions match TRBD1. Germline values: CDR1 SGHVS, CDR2 FNYEAQ. V gave up 5 bases and J gave up 4 bases; unmatched junction bases: 8. This CDR3 has 16 amino acids. CDR3 in amino acids: CASSQQGAESTGELFF. The CDR3 DNA reads as TGTGCCAGCAGCCAACAGGGGGCGGAGAGCACCGGGGAGCTGTTTTTT.

The table lists this clonotype with a count of one. The chain uses TRBV13 and TRBJ2-5; 7 bases fit TRBD1. CDR3 size: 14 residues. Germline loops: CDR1 PRHDT, CDR2 FYEKMQ (reference sequence). The J segment lost 0 bases and the V segment lost 5 bases, leaving 3 bases of the junction unmatched. The CDR3 here is CASSKGQYQETQYF. The CDR3 DNA reads TGTGCCAGCAGCAAGGGACAGTACCAAGAGACCCAGTACTTC.

The chain joins TRBV19 to TRBJ2-7, with 9 bases identical to TRBD1. After removal of 4 bases from V and 3 bases from J, the junction contained 4 bases not matched to a gene. CDR3 length equals 14 residues. Germline lookup yields CDR1 LNHDA and CDR2 SQIVND (reference sequence). CDR3 loop: CASSTWDRVYEQYF. The CDR3 nucleotides are TGTGCCAGTAGTACCTGGGACAGGGTCTACGAGCAGTACTTC.

Many counts were recorded for this clonotype. The gene calls are TRBV28 and TRBJ2-6; 10 positions agree with TRBD1. The germline V gene encodes CDR1 MDHEN and CDR2 SYDVKM. The CDR3 is 17 residues long. V lost 3 bases and J lost 0; bases outside the gene matches: 2. CDR3: CASSFGDRGSGANVLTF. The DNA of the CDR3 is TGTGCCAGCAGTTTTGGGGACAGGGGCTCTGGGGCCAACGTCCTGACTTTC.

The chain recombines TRBV15 with TRBJ2-7; TRBD2 is a possible D gene (7 bases). V lost 0 bases, J lost 2 bases, and 11 bases lay in between. This CDR3 region has 15 residues. CDR1 LNHNV and CDR2 YYDKDF come from the germline V gene (reference sequence). The CDR3 bases are TGTGCCACCAGCAGAGATGGGGGGGCAACCTACGAGCAGTACTTC. It specifies CATSRDGGATYEQYF.

V gene TRBV24-1 combines with J gene TRBJ2-5, with 8 bases matching TRBD1. The CDR3 covers 12 residues. Germline V CDR1 and CDR2: KGHDR, SFDVKD. The ends lost 10 bases at V and 5 bases at J; junction bases unmatched: 5. The chain's CDR3 is CATQGVKETQYF. The CDR3 DNA reads TGTGCCACACAGGGGGTCAAGGAGACCCAGTACTTC.

The chain employs TRBV10-2 and TRBJ2-6, with D maybe TRBD2 (5 bases). Germline CDR1 is WSHSY and CDR2 is SAAADI. V dropped 8 bases and J dropped 4 bases, with 18 bases sitting between them. The CDR3 totals 16 residues. CDR3 amino acids: CASGLSRYTGANVLTF. Here the CDR3 DNA reads TGCGCCAGCGGACTTAGCCGGTACACCGGGGCCAACGTCCTGACTTTC.

This clonotype was counted between two and nine times. The V gene is TRBV10-3, the J gene TRBJ2-3; D is unclear. V shed 4 bases and J shed 8 bases, with 7 bases lying between them. There are 11 residues in the CDR3. The germline CDR1 and CDR2 sequences are ENHRY and SYGVKD. The CDR3 loop reads CAISGASTQYF. The CDR3 DNA follows: TGTGCCATCAGTGGGGCCAGTACGCAGTATTTT.

CDR3 DNA sequence: TGTGCCAGCCACGGGCAGGGAGCTAACTATGGCTACACCTTC. Its translation: CASHGQGANYGYTF. This chain joins TRBV2 and TRBJ1-2, with D perhaps TRBD1 (5 bases). Germline assignment: CDR1 SNHLY and CDR2 FYNNEI. The CDR3 contains 14 residues. Between the trimmed V and J ends, which lost 8 bases and 0 bases, there was a span of 13 bases.

J is TRBJ1-6 and V is TRBV19; the match to TRBD1 covers 10 bases. The CDR3 runs 13 residues. The junction had 1 base not matched to a gene; V was cut back by 8 bases and J by 6 bases. Germline-derived CDR1 and CDR2 are LNHDA and SQIVND (reference sequence). For the CDR3, the DNA is TGTGCCAGTGGGACAGGGGTTAATTCACCCCTCCACTTT. Translated, it gives CASGTGVNSPLHF.

The J gene is TRBJ2-7, the V gene TRBV5-1, with D unresolved. Per germline, CDR1 SGHRS and CDR2 YFSETQ. The CDR3 extends over 14 amino acids. V was clipped by 0 bases and J by 3 bases, with 10 bases between them. In nucleotides, the CDR3 is TGCGCCAGCAGCTTGGGTGGGTATCGCTACGAGCAGTACTTC. Amino acid sequence: CASSLGGYRYEQYF.

The J gene is TRBJ1-5, the V gene TRBV15; D is possibly TRBD1 (6 bases). The CDR3 is made up of 16 amino acids. V lost 5 bases to trimming and J lost 5 bases, with 19 bases between them. Germline CDR1 LNHNV, CDR2 YYDKDF (reference sequence). The CDR3, as DNA: TGTGCCACCAGCTTACGACAGGCCGGCGCGCATCAGCCCCAGCATTTT. It specifies CATSLRQAGAHQPQHF.

The genes are TRBV29-1 and TRBJ1-5; D gene uncertain. V was shortened by 5 bases and J by 3 bases, with 2 bases between the two germline ends. Looked up from germline, CDR1 is SQVTM and CDR2 is ANQGSEA. This CDR3 is built from 10 residues. The CDR3 region is CSVTNQPQHF. CDR3 DNA: TGCAGCGTTACCAATCAGCCCCAGCATTTT.